This is a list of T cell receptor beta chains from one sample in a study of blood T cell repertoires in COVID-19. TCRdb's copy holds only in-frame clones and misses some; the assay was immunoSEQ multiplex PCR. The sample yields under 300,000 clones, roughly four fifths seen once. The sample taken for sequencing was peripheral blood. These receptors all stem from a woman in her sixties with active or convalescent COVID-19. CDR3s include the opening cysteine and the closing phenylalanine or tryptophan. D genes are given only for firm matches. A row's size may be missing; if present it is once, few, many or a size class.

V	size	J	D	DNA	CDR3
TRBV19	NA	TRBJ1-5	NA	TGTGCCAGTAGTATCGGGGGTGGTAGCAATCAGCCCCAGCATTTT	CASSIGGGSNQPQHF
TRBV15	once	TRBJ1-4	TRBD1	TGTGCCACCAGTCTTAGGACAGGAGCGGGTAATGAAAAACTGTTTTTT	CATSLRTGAGNEKLFF
TRBV12-3/TRBV12-4	NA	TRBJ1-2	NA	TGTGCCAGCAGTTTAGACATCAGGAGAGCGGGTACCTTC	CASSLDIRRAGTF
TRBV25-1	NA	TRBJ1-1	NA	TGTGCCAGCAGTGCCTCCTCCAACACTGAAGCTTTCTTT	CASSASSNTEAFF
TRBV6-5	NA	TRBJ1-2	NA	TGTGCCAGCAGTTACTTGGGCACTCACTATGGCTACACCTTC	CASSYLGTHYGYTF
TRBV5-1	NA	TRBJ1-5	NA	TGCGCCAGCAGCTTGGGGCGAGGACAGCCCCAGCATTTT	CASSLGRGQPQHF
TRBV19	NA	TRBJ1-5	NA	TGTGCCAGCTTAAACAGGGAGTATAGCAATCAGCCCCAGCATTTT	CASLNREYSNQPQHF
TRBV11-3	NA	TRBJ2-5	NA	TGTGCCAGCAGCCTCGACAGGTGGGAAGAGACCCAGTACTTC	CASSLDRWEETQYF
TRBV7-6	NA	TRBJ2-2	NA	TGTGCCAGCAGCTTAGTGTACCGGGACACCGGGGAGCTGTTTTTT	CASSLVYRDTGELFF
TRBV30	NA	TRBJ2-1	TRBD2	TGTGCCTGGAGCCTTGGACTAGCGGGGAGTAATGAGCAGTTCTTC	CAWSLGLAGSNEQFF
TRBV2	NA	TRBJ2-1	NA	TGTGCCAGCAGTGACCCCCCCCAGTTGGGCCTTTACTACAATGAGCAGTTCTTC	CASSDPPQLGLYYNEQFF
TRBV3-1/TRBV3-2	NA	TRBJ1-1	TRBD1	TGTGCCAGCAGCCAAGGGACAGGGATCGAAGCTTTCTTT	CASSQGTGIEAFF
TRBV7-8	NA	TRBJ2-1	NA	TGTGCCAGCAGCTCCCGCACTAGGAGCAATGAGCAGTTCTTC	CASSSRTRSNEQFF
TRBV7-9	NA	TRBJ1-1	NA	TGTGCCAGCAGCCTTACCTACGAAGCTTTCTTT	CASSLTYEAFF
TRBV28	once	TRBJ1-2	NA	TGTGCCAGCAGTCCAGGGGCGGACTATGGCTACACCTTC	CASSPGADYGYTF
TRBV5-1	once	TRBJ1-2	TRBD1	TGCGCCAGCCGGACAGGATCTAACTATGGCTACACCTTC	CASRTGSNYGYTF
TRBV18	NA	TRBJ1-1	NA	TGTGCCAGCTCACCAATTGAAGGGGGTAGCGCCCACACTGAAGCTTTCTTT	CASSPIEGGSAHTEAFF
TRBV5-8	NA	TRBJ1-2	NA	TGTGCCAGCAGCCGACGATGGGGGGGCGCCTATGGCTACACCTTC	CASSRRWGGAYGYTF
TRBV4-2	few	TRBJ2-4	TRBD2	TGTGCCAGCAGCCAAGCCGGGACTAGCGGAAACATTCAGTACTTC	CASSQAGTSGNIQYF
TRBV19	NA	TRBJ1-4	TRBD1	TGTGCCAGTAGTTCCCGGACAGGGGGGGATGAAAAACTGTTTTTT	CASSSRTGGDEKLFF
TRBV7-2	NA	TRBJ2-5	TRBD2	TGTGCCAGCAGCTTAGTAAGCGGGGGCCAAGAGACCCAGTACTTC	CASSLVSGGQETQYF
TRBV30	NA	TRBJ1-2	NA	TGTGCCTGGAGGGGCAGGGGCACCTATGGCTACACCTTC	CAWRGRGTYGYTF
TRBV5-6	once	TRBJ2-7	TRBD2	TGTGCCAGCAGACAGCGCGGGTGGGAGGGCTACGAGCAGTACTTC	CASRQRGWEGYEQYF
TRBV7-9	NA	TRBJ2-5	TRBD1	TGTGCCAGCAGCTTAGCGGCAGGGGGCATAGAGACCCAGTACTTC	CASSLAAGGIETQYF
TRBV2	NA	TRBJ1-4	TRBD1	TGTGCCAGCACACAGGGGGCCGGTGAAAAACTGTTTTTT	CASTQGAGEKLFF
TRBV6-6	NA	TRBJ1-2	TRBD1	TGTGCCAGCAGTAAGGGACAGGCCCGACACTATGGCTACACCTTC	CASSKGQARHYGYTF
TRBV19	NA	TRBJ2-7	TRBD2	TGTGCCAGTAGTACGGGGGGGAGCTCCTACGAGCAGTACTTC	CASSTGGSSYEQYF
TRBV10-3	NA	TRBJ1-6	TRBD1	TGTGCCATCAGCCAGGGGGGTCCTAATTCACCCCTCCACTTT	CAISQGGPNSPLHF
TRBV4-1	NA	TRBJ2-1	TRBD2	TGCGCCAGCAGCCAAGGAAACACACTAGCGGGTCCCTACAATGAGCAGTTCTTC	CASSQGNTLAGPYNEQFF
TRBV6-5	NA	TRBJ2-3	TRBD1	TGTGCCAGCAGAAACAGGGGCTCCTACACAGATACGCAGTATTTT	CASRNRGSYTDTQYF
TRBV9	NA	TRBJ1-4	NA	TGTGCCAGCAGCGTAGGGCGGGTGCAGGGGAATGAAAAACTGTTTTTT	CASSVGRVQGNEKLFF
TRBV2	NA	TRBJ1-1	NA	TGTGCCAGCAGCCGGGGGGGAGACACTGAAGCTTTCTTT	CASSRGGDTEAFF
TRBV6-5	NA	TRBJ2-7	TRBD1	TGTGCCAGCAGTTATTCATGGGACAGGGGCTCCTACGAGCAGTACTTC	CASSYSWDRGSYEQYF
TRBV18	NA	TRBJ1-6	TRBD1	TGTGCCAGCTCACCTCGGGACAGGGAAAATTCACCCCTCCACTTT	CASSPRDRENSPLHF
TRBV5-1	NA	TRBJ2-1	TRBD1	TGCGCCAGCAGCCCCGACAGGGGTGACTACAATGAGCAGTTCTTC	CASSPDRGDYNEQFF
TRBV6-5	few	TRBJ1-1	TRBD1	TGTGCCAGCAGTTACAGCCCAACAGGGGCCGGTGAAGCTTTCTTT	CASSYSPTGAGEAFF
TRBV7-2	NA	TRBJ2-3	NA	TGTGCCAGCAGCTTAGGACCACAGGGTCTGGGGGATACGCAGTATTTT	CASSLGPQGLGDTQYF
TRBV6-1	once	TRBJ1-2	NA	TGTGCCAGCAGTGTCACCCCGAGAGGTGCAGAATTCTATGGCTACACCTTC	CASSVTPRGAEFYGYTF
TRBV7-6	once	TRBJ2-5	TRBD2	TGTGCCAGCAGCCAAGGACTAGCGGTCCAGACCCAGTACTTC	CASSQGLAVQTQYF
TRBV7-3	NA	TRBJ2-3	NA	TGTGCCAGCAGCTTAAACCCCTCAGGGGCCGGGGATACGCAGTATTTT	CASSLNPSGAGDTQYF
TRBV2	NA	TRBJ1-2	TRBD1	TGTGCCAGCAGTGAAGGGGACAGTCCCTATGGCTACACCTTC	CASSEGDSPYGYTF
TRBV6-4	NA	TRBJ1-5	NA	TGTGCCAGCAGTGTAGACAGTAATCAGCCCCAGCATTTT	CASSVDSNQPQHF
TRBV7-2	NA	TRBJ2-1	TRBD2	TGTGCCAGCAGCTTAGGCGGGGGAGTGTACAATGAGCAGTTCTTC	CASSLGGGVYNEQFF
TRBV15	NA	TRBJ1-1	TRBD1	TGTGCCACCAAGTCAGAGACAGGGGAAAAAGAAGCTTTCTTT	CATKSETGEKEAFF
TRBV19	NA	TRBJ1-1	TRBD1	TGTGCCAGTAGTCCTTGGGACAGCATGAACACTGAAGCTTTCTTT	CASSPWDSMNTEAFF
TRBV6-5	NA	TRBJ1-2	TRBD1	TGTGCCAGCAGGGGACAGGTCTACTATGGCTACACCTTC	CASRGQVYYGYTF
TRBV18	NA	TRBJ1-6	TRBD1	TGTGCCAGCTCACGTACGCCGGGACAGGGCCGTACACCCCTCCACTTT	CASSRTPGQGRTPLHF
TRBV7-7	NA	TRBJ2-7	TRBD1	TGTGCCAGCAGCTCCCTATCAGGGGGCGAGCAGTACTTC	CASSSLSGGEQYF
TRBV13	NA	TRBJ1-1	NA	TGTGCCAGCAGCTTAGAGCGGAACACTGAAGCTTTCTTT	CASSLERNTEAFF
TRBV7-2	NA	TRBJ2-7	NA	TGTGCCAGCAGCTTAGTTGGAGGGGGCAAGGGCTACGAGCAGTACTTC	CASSLVGGGKGYEQYF
TRBV2	once	TRBJ2-7	NA	TGTGCCAGCATCCGAGAGAGGCCAGAAGACGAGCAGTACTTC	CASIRERPEDEQYF
TRBV27	NA	TRBJ1-1	NA	TGTGCCAGCAGTTTATCGTCTGGACACCAACCAGCTTTCTTT	CASSLSSGHQPAFF
TRBV5-4	once	TRBJ2-5	TRBD2	TGTGCCAGCAGCCCCATCGGCGGGGGACAAGAGACCCAGTACTTC	CASSPIGGGQETQYF
TRBV5-4	NA	TRBJ2-3	TRBD2	TGTGCCAGCAGCTTGGGTGCGGGGGGGCCCTACTTGGATACGCAGTATTTT	CASSLGAGGPYLDTQYF
TRBV3-1/TRBV3-2	NA	TRBJ2-3	TRBD2	TGTGCCAGCAGCCAACCTGGAGCTAGCGGGCCGACCACAGATACGCAGTATTTT	CASSQPGASGPTTDTQYF
TRBV7-8	NA	TRBJ2-2	NA	TGTGCCAGCAGCTTAGGGGGCGTAGGACCTACCGGGGAGCTGTTTTTT	CASSLGGVGPTGELFF
TRBV7-9	NA	TRBJ1-1	TRBD1	TGTGCCAGCAGCTTATTGACAGGGGGCACACACACTGAAGCTTTCTTT	CASSLLTGGTHTEAFF
TRBV27	NA	TRBJ1-2	TRBD1	TGTGCCAGCAGTTCCGAGTCGACAGGGAACTATGGCTACACCTTC	CASSSESTGNYGYTF